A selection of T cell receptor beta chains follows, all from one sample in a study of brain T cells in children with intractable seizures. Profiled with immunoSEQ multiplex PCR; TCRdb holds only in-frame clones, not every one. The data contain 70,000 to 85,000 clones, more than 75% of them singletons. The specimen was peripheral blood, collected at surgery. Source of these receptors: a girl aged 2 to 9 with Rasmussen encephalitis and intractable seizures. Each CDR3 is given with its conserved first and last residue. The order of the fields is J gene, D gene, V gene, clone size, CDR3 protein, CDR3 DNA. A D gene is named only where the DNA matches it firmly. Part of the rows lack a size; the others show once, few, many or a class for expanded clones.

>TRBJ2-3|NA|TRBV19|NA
CASSAGTSTDTQYF
TGTGCCAGTAGTGCCGGGACTAGCACAGATACGCAGTATTTT
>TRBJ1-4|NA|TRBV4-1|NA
CASSQVLNEKLFF
TGCGCCAGCAGTCAGGTCCTAAATGAAAAACTGTTTTTT
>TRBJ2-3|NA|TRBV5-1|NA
CASSLGGPDTQYF
TGCGCCAGCAGCTTGGGCGGGCCAGATACGCAGTATTTT
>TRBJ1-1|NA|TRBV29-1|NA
CSVENGAVEAFF
TGCAGCGTTGAAAACGGGGCAGTTGAAGCTTTCTTT
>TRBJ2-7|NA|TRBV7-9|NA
CASSLTSREQYF
TGTGCCAGCAGCTTAACTAGTCGCGAGCAGTACTTC
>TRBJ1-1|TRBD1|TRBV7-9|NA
CASIPTGGLAEAFF
TGTGCCAGCATCCCTACAGGGGGCTTGGCTGAAGCTTTCTTT
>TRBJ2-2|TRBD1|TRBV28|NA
CASFQSGTGNTGELFF
TGTGCCAGCTTTCAATCCGGGACAGGGAACACCGGGGAGCTGTTTTTT
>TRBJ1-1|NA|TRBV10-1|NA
CASSEGDRAFF
TGCGCCAGCAGTGAAGGTGATAGAGCTTTCTTT
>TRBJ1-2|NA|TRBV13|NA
CASSWSNYGYTF
TGTGCCAGCAGCTGGTCAAACTATGGCTACACCTTC
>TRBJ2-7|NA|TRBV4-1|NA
CASRSYEQYF
TGCGCCAGCCGCTCCTACGAGCAGTACTTC
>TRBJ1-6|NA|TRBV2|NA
CASNEDRRAKHF
TGTGCCAGCAATGAGGACCGTCGAGCTAAGCACTTT
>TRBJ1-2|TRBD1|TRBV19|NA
CASSIAPGGYGYTF
TGTGCCAGTAGTATAGCTCCAGGGGGGTATGGCTACACCTTC
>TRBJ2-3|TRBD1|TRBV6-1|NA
CASSAGQGWGTDTQYF
TGTGCCAGCAGTGCAGGACAGGGATGGGGCACAGATACGCAGTATTTT
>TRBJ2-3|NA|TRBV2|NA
CASSESAGPGNTQYF
TGTGCCAGCAGTGAGTCGGCAGGGCCGGGTAATACGCAGTATTTT
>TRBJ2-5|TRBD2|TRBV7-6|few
CASSLTRTSGRGETQYF
TGTGCCAGCAGCTTAACCCGGACTAGCGGGCGGGGAGAGACCCAGTACTTC
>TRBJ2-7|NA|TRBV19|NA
CASSIRGEQYF
TGTGCCAGTAGTATCCGGGGCGAGCAGTACTTC